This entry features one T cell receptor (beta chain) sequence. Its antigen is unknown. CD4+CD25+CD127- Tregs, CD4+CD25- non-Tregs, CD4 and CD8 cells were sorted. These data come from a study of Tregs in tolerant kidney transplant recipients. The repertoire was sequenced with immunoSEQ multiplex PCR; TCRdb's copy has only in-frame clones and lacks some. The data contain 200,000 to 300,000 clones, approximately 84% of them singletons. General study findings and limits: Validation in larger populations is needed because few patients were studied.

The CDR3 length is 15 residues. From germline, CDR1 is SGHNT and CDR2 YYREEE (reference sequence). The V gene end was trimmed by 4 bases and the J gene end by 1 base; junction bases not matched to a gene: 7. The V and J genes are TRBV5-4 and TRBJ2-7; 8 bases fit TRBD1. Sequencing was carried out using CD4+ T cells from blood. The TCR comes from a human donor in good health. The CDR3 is CASSESTGGSYEQYF. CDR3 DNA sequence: TGTGCCAGCAGCGAAAGCACAGGGGGATCCTACGAGCAGTACTTC.